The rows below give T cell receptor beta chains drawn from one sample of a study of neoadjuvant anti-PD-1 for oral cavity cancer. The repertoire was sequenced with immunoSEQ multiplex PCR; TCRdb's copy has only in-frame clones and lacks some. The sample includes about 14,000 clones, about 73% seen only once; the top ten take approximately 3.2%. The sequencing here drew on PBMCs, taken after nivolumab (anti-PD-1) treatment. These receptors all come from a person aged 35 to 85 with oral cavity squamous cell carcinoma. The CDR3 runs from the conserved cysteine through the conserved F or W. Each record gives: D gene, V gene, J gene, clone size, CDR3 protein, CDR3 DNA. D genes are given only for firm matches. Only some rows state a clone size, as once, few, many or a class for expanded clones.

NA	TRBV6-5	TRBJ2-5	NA	CASSVRDYQETQYF	TGTGCCAGCAGTGTCCGGGACTACCAAGAGACCCAGTACTTC
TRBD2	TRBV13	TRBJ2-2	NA	CASSVLDRAGGPDTGELFF	TGTGCCAGCAGCGTGCTGGATCGGGCGGGAGGGCCGGACACCGGGGAGCTGTTTTTT
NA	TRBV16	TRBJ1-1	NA	CASTYPGMTEAFF	TGTGCCAGCACCTACCCGGGGATGACTGAAGCTTTCTTT
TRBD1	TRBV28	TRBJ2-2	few	CASASTGAVGELFF	TGTGCCAGCGCCTCGACAGGGGCGGTCGGGGAGCTGTTTTTT
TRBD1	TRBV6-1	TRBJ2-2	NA	CASSQGANTGELFF	TGTGCCAGCTCACAGGGGGCGAACACCGGGGAGCTGTTTTTT
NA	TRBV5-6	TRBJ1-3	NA	CASSRPQTVGNTIYF	TGTGCCAGCAGCCGGCCCCAGACAGTGGGAAACACCATATATTTT
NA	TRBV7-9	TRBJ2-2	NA	CASSLDGRGTGELFF	TGTGCCAGCAGCTTAGACGGCCGGGGCACCGGGGAGCTGTTTTTT
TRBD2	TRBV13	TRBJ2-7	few	CASSPRLAVGNEQYF	TGTGCCAGCAGCCCGCGACTAGCGGTTGGGAACGAGCAGTACTTC
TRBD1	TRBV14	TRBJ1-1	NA	CASSQRGQGTEAFF	TGTGCCAGCAGCCAAAGGGGGCAGGGCACTGAAGCTTTCTTT
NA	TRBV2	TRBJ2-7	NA	CASRMEALGSSYEQYF	TGTGCCAGCAGGATGGAGGCATTGGGGTCCTCCTACGAGCAGTACTTC
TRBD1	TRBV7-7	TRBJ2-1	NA	CASSPGTGRSNEQFF	TGTGCTAGCAGCCCCGGGACAGGGAGGAGCAATGAGCAGTTCTTC
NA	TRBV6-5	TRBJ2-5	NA	CASIRRGEPETQYF	TGTGCCAGCATCCGCCGGGGAGAGCCAGAGACCCAGTACTTC
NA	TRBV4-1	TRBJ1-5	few	CASSRGTSSNQPQHF	TGCGCCAGCAGCCGGGGGACAAGTAGCAATCAGCCCCAGCATTTT
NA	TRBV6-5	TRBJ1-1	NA	CASSYSASVNTEAFF	TGTGCCAGCAGTTACTCGGCGTCGGTTAACACTGAAGCTTTCTTT
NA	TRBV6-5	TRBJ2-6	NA	CATRISSGANVLTF	TGTGCCACGAGAATAAGTTCTGGGGCCAACGTCCTGACTTTC
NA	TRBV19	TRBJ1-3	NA	CASSSDSAGNTIYF	TGTGCCAGTAGTTCAGACAGCGCTGGAAACACCATATATTTT
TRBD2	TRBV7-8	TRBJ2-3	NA	CASASGPTDTQYF	TGTGCCAGCGCTAGCGGCCCCACAGATACGCAGTATTTT
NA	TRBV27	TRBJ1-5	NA	CASSLFPVVGGGQPQHF	TGTGCCAGCAGTTTATTTCCCGTGGTGGGGGGTGGTCAGCCCCAGCATTTT
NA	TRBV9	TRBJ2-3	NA	CASSGSTDTQYF	TGTGCCAGCAGCGGGTCCACAGATACGCAGTATTTT